The text below deals with one T cell receptor beta chain. Primers for the PCR totalled 60 Vbeta and 13 Jbeta. Sequencing used immunoSEQ multiplex PCR; TCRdb keeps in-frame clones, though not all of them. The sample contains over 100,000 clones, 70% of which appear only once. This CDR3 has 15 amino acids. Germline loops: CDR1 MNHNS, CDR2 SASEGT. With V trimmed by 6 bases and J by 3 bases, 6 bases remained unmatched. This entry comes from a study of cytomegalovirus exposure and HLA in healthy donors. The TCR was taken from a man aged 25-45 years in good health and CMV-seropositive. The genes are TRBV6-1 and TRBJ2-5; 11 bases line up with TRBD2. The sample was PBMCs. The CDR3: CASRTQTSGEETQYF. The CDR3 DNA reads as TGTGCCAGCAGGACTCAGACTAGCGGGGAAGAGACCCAGTACTTC.